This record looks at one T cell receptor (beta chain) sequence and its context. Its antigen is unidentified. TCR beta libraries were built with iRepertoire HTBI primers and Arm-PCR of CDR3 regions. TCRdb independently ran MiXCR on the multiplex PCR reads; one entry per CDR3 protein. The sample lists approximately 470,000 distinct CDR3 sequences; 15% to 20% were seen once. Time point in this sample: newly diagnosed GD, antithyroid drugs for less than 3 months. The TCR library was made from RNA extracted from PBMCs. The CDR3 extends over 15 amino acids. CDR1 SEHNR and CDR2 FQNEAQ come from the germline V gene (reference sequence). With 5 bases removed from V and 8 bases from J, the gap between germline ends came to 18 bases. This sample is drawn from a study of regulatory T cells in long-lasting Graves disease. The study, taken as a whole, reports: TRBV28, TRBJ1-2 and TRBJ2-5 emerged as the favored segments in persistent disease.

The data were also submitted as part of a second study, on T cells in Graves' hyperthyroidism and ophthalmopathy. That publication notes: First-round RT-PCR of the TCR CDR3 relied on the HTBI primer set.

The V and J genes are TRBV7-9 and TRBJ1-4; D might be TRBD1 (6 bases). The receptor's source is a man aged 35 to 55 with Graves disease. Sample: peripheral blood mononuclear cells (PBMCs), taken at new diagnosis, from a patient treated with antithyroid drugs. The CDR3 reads CASSGGGAMDEKLFF. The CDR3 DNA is TGTGCCAGCAGCGGGGGGGGGGCGATGGACGAAAAACTGTTTTTT.